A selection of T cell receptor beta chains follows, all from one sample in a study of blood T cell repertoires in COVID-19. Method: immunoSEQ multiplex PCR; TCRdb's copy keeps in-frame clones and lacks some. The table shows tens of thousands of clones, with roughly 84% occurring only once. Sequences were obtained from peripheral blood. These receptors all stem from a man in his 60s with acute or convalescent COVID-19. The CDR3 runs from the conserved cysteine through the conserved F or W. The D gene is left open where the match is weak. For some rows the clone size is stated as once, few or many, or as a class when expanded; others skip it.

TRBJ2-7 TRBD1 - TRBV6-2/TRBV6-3 CASSYSGTGLIEQYF TGTGCCAGCAGTTACTCCGGGACAGGGCTGATCGAGCAGTACTTC
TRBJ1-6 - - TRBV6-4 CASSEGTRNSPLHF TGTGCCAGCAGTGAGGGGACACGGAATTCACCCCTCCACTTT
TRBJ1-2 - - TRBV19 CASKHGGATHGYTF TGTGCCAGTAAACATGGGGGGGCGACCCATGGCTACACCTTC
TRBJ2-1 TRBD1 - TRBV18 CASSPPTGGFNNEQFF TGTGCCAGCTCACCGCCGACAGGGGGCTTCAACAATGAGCAGTTCTTC
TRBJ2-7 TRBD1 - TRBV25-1 CASSGQGYEQYF TGTGCCAGCAGTGGACAGGGGTACGAGCAGTACTTC
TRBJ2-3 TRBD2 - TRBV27 CASSFSTRRLAGGVADTQYF TGTGCCAGCAGTTTCTCTACTCGCCGACTAGCGGGGGGTGTAGCAGATACGCAGTATTTT
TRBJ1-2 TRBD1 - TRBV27 CASSTEQGAYGYTF TGTGCCAGCAGTACGGAACAGGGGGCCTATGGCTACACCTTC
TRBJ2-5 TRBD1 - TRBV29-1 CSVTGQGAKETQYF TGCAGCGTCACTGGACAGGGGGCGAAAGAGACCCAGTACTTC
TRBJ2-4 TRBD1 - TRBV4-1 CASSFPGTGAKNIQYF TGCGCCAGCAGCTTCCCCGGGACAGGTGCCAAAAACATTCAGTACTTC
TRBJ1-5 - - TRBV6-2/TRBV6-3 CASSYSKGWTANQPQHF TGTGCCAGCAGTTACTCGAAAGGTTGGACAGCAAATCAGCCCCAGCATTTT
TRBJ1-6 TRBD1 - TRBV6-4 CASLERGQGNSEGSPLHF TGTGCCAGCCTTGAGAGGGGACAGGGAAATAGCGAGGGTTCACCCCTCCACTTT
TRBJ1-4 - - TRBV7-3 CASGLPGEKLFF TGTGCCAGCGGGTTGCCGGGAGAAAAACTGTTTTTT
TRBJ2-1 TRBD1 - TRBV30 CAWSVQGGDEQFF TGTGCCTGGAGTGTACAGGGGGGCGATGAGCAGTTCTTC
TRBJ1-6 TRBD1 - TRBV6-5 CASKRTGGDWSPLHF TGTGCCAGCAAAAGGACAGGGGGAGACTGGTCACCCCTCCACTTT
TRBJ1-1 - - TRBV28 CASSSKMNTEAFF TGTGCCAGCAGTTCTAAAATGAACACTGAAGCTTTCTTT
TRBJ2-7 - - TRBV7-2 CASSSDNSYEQYF TGTGCCAGCAGCTCGGACAACTCCTACGAGCAGTACTTC
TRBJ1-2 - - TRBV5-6 CASSLSRTAGGYTF TGTGCCAGCAGCTTGAGTCGGACAGCTGGTGGCTACACCTTC
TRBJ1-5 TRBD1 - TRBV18 CASSPRTGNSNQPQHF TGTGCCAGCTCACCACGGACAGGGAATAGCAATCAGCCCCAGCATTTT
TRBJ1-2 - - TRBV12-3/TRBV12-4 CASSGDGWDGYTF TGTGCCAGCAGTGGAGACGGCTGGGATGGCTACACCTTC
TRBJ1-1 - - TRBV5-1 CASSLGRGITEAFF TGCGCCAGCAGCTTGGGCAGGGGAATCACTGAAGCTTTCTTT
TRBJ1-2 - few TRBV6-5 CASSYFAEGYGYTF TGTGCCAGCAGTTACTTCGCGGAAGGCTATGGCTACACCTTC
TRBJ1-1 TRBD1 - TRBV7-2 CASSLDLDLRGRNTEAFF TGTGCCAGCAGCTTAGATTTGGATTTAAGGGGGCGGAACACTGAAGCTTTCTTT
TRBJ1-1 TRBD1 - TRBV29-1 CSAPTGWEPEAFF TGCAGCGCTCCGACAGGGTGGGAACCTGAAGCTTTCTTT
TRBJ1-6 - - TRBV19 CASREQGPGSPLHF TGTGCCAGTAGGGAGCAGGGTCCTGGGTCACCCCTCCACTTT
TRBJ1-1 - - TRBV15 CATSRVARANTEAFF TGTGCCACCAGCAGAGTAGCCAGGGCGAACACTGAAGCTTTCTTT
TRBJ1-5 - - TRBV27 CASSSGKGDQPQHF TGTGCCAGCAGTTCAGGAAAGGGGGATCAGCCCCAGCATTTT
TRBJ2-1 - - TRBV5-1 CASSPDSYNEQFF TGCGCCAGCAGCCCGGACAGTTACAATGAGCAGTTCTTC
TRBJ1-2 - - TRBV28 CASSLEVVTAINGYTF TGTGCCAGCAGTTTAGAGGTCGTGACAGCGATTAATGGCTACACCTTC
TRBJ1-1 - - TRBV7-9 CASSLGSAGANTEAFF TGTGCCAGCAGCCTAGGGTCGGCAGGGGCCAACACTGAAGCTTTCTTT
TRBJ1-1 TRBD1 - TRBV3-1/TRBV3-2 CASSQGRTGVAFF TGTGCCAGCAGCCAAGGGAGGACAGGGGTAGCTTTCTTT
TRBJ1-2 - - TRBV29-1 CSVPGDYGYTF TGCAGCGTTCCAGGGGACTATGGCTACACCTTC
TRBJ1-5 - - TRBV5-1 CASSEQGSGNQPQHF TGCGCCAGCAGCGAACAGGGAAGTGGCAATCAGCCCCAGCATTTT
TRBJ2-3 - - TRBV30 CAWSAGQSTDTQYF TGTGCCTGGAGCGCGGGACAGTCCACAGATACGCAGTATTTT
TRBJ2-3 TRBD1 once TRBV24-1 CATSDRRGIRDSDTDTQYF TGTGCCACCAGTGATCGGCGAGGGATACGGGACAGTGACACAGATACGCAGTATTTT
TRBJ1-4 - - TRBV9 CASSPGTRGVRSNEKLFF TGTGCCAGCAGCCCGGGGACCAGGGGCGTCCGTTCTAATGAAAAACTGTTTTTT
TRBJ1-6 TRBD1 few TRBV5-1 CASSSGQDNSPLHF TGCGCCAGCAGCTCGGGACAGGATAATTCACCCCTCCACTTT
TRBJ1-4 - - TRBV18 CASSPGAANEKLFF TGTGCCAGCTCACCAGGGGCCGCCAATGAAAAACTGTTTTTT
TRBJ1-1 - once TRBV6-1 CASSEVGGRILNTEAFF TGTGCCAGCAGTGAAGTCGGGGGAAGAATCTTGAACACTGAAGCTTTCTTT
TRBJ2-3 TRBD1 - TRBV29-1 CSADRGSSADTQYF TGCAGCGCAGACAGGGGCAGTAGTGCAGATACGCAGTATTTT
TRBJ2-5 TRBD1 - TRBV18 CASSPRTGDQETQYF TGTGCCAGCTCACCGCGGACAGGGGATCAAGAGACCCAGTACTTC